One sample yielded the 6 T cell receptor beta chains listed below, sequenced in a study of blood T cells in healthy people across ages. A second roughly 6 to 11 cycle PCR used barcoded and J-beta primers. TCRdb reprocessed the 5' RACE reads via MiXCR and lists one record per CDR3 protein. The data contain around 970,000 distinct CDR3 sequences, approximately 50% of them singletons. Material: blood. Every receptor here comes from a woman aged 60 to 75 in good health.

This clonotype has more than one count but fewer than ten. The CDR3 nucleotides read TGTGCCATCAGTAGACAGGGGGCTTACCAAGAGACCCAGTACTTC. Translated, it gives CAISRQGAYQETQYF. The V and J genes are TRBV10-3 and TRBJ2-5, with TRBD1 matching over 10 bases. The germline V gene has CDR1 ENHRY and CDR2 SYGVKD. This CDR3 has 15 amino acids. J lost 0 bases, V lost 5 bases, and 3 bases had no gene match.

The table lists this clonotype with a few counts. V gene TRBV29-1 combines with J gene TRBJ1-1; no clear D. This CDR3 has 12 amino acids. In germline, CDR1 is SQVTM, CDR2 ANQGSEA. V shed 7 bases and J shed 6 bases, with 15 bases lying between them. The chain's CDR3 is CSAAPGLAEAFF. DNA for the CDR3: TGCAGCGCTGCGCCGGGGTTGGCTGAAGCTTTCTTT.

The chain couples TRBV7-9 to TRBJ2-3; D is unresolved. Germline lookup yields CDR1 SEHNR and CDR2 FQNEAQ (reference sequence). The CDR3 has 14 residues. V dropped 10 bases and J dropped 4 bases, with 18 bases sitting between them. CDR3 amino acids: CAIEDGSFSDTQYF. The DNA of the CDR3 is TGTGCCATCGAGGATGGAAGTTTCTCAGATACGCAGTATTTT.

With regard to this clonotype: Mismatch with germline at one junction end may stem from a read error. The rearrangement uses TRBV4-2 and TRBJ2-7; TRBD2 matches 9 bases. This CDR3 is built from 16 residues. Germline loops: CDR1 LGHNA, CDR2 YNFKEQ. In nucleotides, the CDR3 is TGTGCCAGCGGCCAAGATCTGACTAGCGGTGCCTACGAGCAGTACTTC. Its protein product is CASGQDLTSGAYEQYF.

This clonotype was observed a few times. The chain carries TRBV4-1 and TRBJ2-7; D is possibly TRBD2 (5 bases). V lost 0 bases and J 2 bases, leaving 14 bases between the germline ends. Looked up from germline, CDR1 is MGHRA and CDR2 is YSYEKL. The CDR3 length is 16 residues. The CDR3 DNA follows: TGCGCCAGCAGCCAAGAGTCCCGGACTTCTACCTACGAGCAGTACTTC. Protein: CASSQESRTSTYEQYF.

CDR3 sequence reads: CASSHFRGPSSYNEQFF. DNA for the CDR3: TGTGCCAGCAGTCATTTTCGGGGCCCGAGCTCCTACAATGAGCAGTTCTTC. The chain carries TRBV11-2 and TRBJ2-1, with D perhaps matching TRBD1 or TRBD2 (5 bases each). The CDR3 covers 17 residues. V dropped 6 bases and J dropped 0 bases, with 18 bases sitting between them. CDR1 SGHAT and CDR2 FQNNGV come from the germline V gene.